This T cell receptor beta chain was captured in a study of ipilimumab plus nivolumab after autologous stem cell transplantation. This CDR3 region has 13 residues. Germline V gene lookup returns CDR1 KGHSH and CDR2 LQKENI. V shed 0 bases and J shed 3 bases, with 5 bases lying between them. Sequencing used immunoSEQ multiplex PCR; TCRdb keeps in-frame clones, though not all of them. The sample includes some 3,400 clones, roughly nine tenths of them seen just once. The chain recombines TRBV18 with TRBJ1-1; D not resolved. This receptor was obtained from a male donor with multiple myeloma. Specimen: PBMCs, collected in a trial of ipilimumab plus nivolumab as post-transplant consolidation. In DNA, the CDR3 is TGTGCCAGCTCACCACCGGTACACACTGAAGCTTTCTTT. This gives the protein CASSPPVHTEAFF. Combining the CDR3 with reference TRBV18 and TRBJ1-1 gives the whole variable domain NAGVMQNPRHLVRRRGQEARLRCSPMKGHSHVYWYRQLPEEGLKFMVYLQKENIIDESGMPKERFSAEFPKEGPSILRIQQVVRGDSAAYFCASSPPVHTEAFFGQGTRLTVV.